What follows describes a single T cell receptor (beta chain). The sequencing of unsorted PBMC DNA took place on ten immunoSEQ deep assay plates. This table comes from immunoSEQ multiplex PCR, and its TCRdb copy is limited to in-frame clones, with some not included. The sample shows about 480,000 clones, about four fifths of them seen only once. Trimming took 5 bases from V and 9 from J; bases not matched to a gene: 7. Germline-derived CDR1 and CDR2 are MGHDK and SYGVNS. CDR3 length: 13 amino acids. The data are from a study of shared clonotypes between healthy human individuals. Input material: PBMCs. The chain recombines TRBV25-1 with TRBJ1-2, with 9 bases identical to TRBD1. This TCR was sampled from a woman in her thirties or forties in good health. Some clones in this sample may be carry-over from other donors' samples. The CDR3: CASSIGTGNRYTF. Written as DNA, the CDR3 is TGTGCCAGCAGTATAGGGACAGGGAATCGCTACACCTTC.